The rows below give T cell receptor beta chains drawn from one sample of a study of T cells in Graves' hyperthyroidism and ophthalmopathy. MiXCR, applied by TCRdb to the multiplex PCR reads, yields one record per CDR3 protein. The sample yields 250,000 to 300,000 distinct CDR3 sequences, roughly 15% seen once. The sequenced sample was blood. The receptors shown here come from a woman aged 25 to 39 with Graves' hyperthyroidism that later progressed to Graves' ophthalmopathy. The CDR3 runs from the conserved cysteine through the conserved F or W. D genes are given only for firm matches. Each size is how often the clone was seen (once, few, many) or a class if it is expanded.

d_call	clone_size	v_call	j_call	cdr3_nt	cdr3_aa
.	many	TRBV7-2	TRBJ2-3	TGTGCCAGCACCATAGACGGGGGGACAACAGATACGCAGTATTTT	CASTIDGGTTDTQYF
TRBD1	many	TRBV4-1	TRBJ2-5	TGTGCCAGCAGCCAAAGACAGGGCCAAGAGACCCAGTACTTC	CASSQRQGQETQYF
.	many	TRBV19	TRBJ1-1	TGTGCCAGTAGTAGACAGGTATCTTTGAACACTGAAGCTTTCTTT	CASSRQVSLNTEAFF
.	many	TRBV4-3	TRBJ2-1	TGCGCCAGCAGCCCCTCGGGGCTAGACAGCTCCTACAATGAGCAGTTCTTC	CASSPSGLDSSYNEQFF
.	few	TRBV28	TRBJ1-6	TGTGCCAGCAGTTTATCAGGGTTAGGGTCACCCCTCCACTTT	CASSLSGLGSPLHF
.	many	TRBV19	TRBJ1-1	TGTGCCAGTAGTATAAGTCCGACAGGGAACACTGAAGCTTTCTTT	CASSISPTGNTEAFF
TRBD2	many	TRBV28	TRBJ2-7	TGTGCCAGCAACGAATCCTGGGGGGGCGAGCAGTACTTC	CASNESWGGEQYF
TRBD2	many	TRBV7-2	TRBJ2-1	TGTGCCAGCAGCCGGACTAGCGGGAGGGCCGTTGAGCAGTTCTTC	CASSRTSGRAVEQFF
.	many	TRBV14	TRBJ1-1	TGTGCCAGCAGCCAAGCCCCCCCCTGGTCCGGCACTGAAGCTTTCTTT	CASSQAPPWSGTEAFF
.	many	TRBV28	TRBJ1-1	TGTGCCAGCACCCTATTCGGGGGGACTGAAGCTTTCTTT	CASTLFGGTEAFF
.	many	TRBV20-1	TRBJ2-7	TGCAGTGCTAGAGACTACCGCCGGGGGACCTACGAGCAGTACTTC	CSARDYRRGTYEQYF
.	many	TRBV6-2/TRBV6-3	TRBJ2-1	TGTGCCAGCAGTTACCCGGGGCCAGCCCATAATGAGCAGTTCTTC	CASSYPGPAHNEQFF
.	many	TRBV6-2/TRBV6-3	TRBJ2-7	TGTGCCAGCAGAGACCGGGACTACGAGCAGTACTTC	CASRDRDYEQYF